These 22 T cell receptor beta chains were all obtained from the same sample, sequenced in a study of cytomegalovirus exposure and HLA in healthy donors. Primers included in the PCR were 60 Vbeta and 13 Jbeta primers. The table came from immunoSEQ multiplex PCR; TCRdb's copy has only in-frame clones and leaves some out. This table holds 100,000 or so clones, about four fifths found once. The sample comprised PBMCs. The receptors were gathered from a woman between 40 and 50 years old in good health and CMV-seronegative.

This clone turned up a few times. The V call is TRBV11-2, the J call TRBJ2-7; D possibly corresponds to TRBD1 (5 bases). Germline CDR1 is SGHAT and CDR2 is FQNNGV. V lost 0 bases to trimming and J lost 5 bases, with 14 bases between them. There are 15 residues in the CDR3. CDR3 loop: CASSLDGKGFNEQYF. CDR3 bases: TGTGCCAGCAGCTTAGATGGTAAGGGGTTCAACGAGCAGTACTTC.

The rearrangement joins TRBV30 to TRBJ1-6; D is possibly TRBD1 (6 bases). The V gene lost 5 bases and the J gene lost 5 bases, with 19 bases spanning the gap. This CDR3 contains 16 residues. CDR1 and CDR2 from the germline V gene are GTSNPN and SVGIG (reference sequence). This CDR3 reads CAWLPGVTTNNSPLHF. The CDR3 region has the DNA TGTGCCTGGTTACCAGGGGTTACGACGAATAATTCACCCCTCCACTTT.

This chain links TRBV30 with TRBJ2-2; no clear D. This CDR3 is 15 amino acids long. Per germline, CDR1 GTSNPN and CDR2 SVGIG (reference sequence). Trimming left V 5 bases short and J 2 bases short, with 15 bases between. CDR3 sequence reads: CAWGLLGQNTGELFF. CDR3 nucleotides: TGTGCCTGGGGCCTACTTGGGCAAAACACCGGGGAGCTGTTTTTT.

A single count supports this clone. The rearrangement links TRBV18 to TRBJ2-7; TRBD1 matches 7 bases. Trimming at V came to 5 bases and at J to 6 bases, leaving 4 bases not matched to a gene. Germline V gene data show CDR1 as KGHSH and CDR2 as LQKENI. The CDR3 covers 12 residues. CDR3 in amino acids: CASSGDRAEQYF. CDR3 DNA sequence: TGTGCCAGCTCAGGTGACAGGGCCGAGCAGTACTTC.

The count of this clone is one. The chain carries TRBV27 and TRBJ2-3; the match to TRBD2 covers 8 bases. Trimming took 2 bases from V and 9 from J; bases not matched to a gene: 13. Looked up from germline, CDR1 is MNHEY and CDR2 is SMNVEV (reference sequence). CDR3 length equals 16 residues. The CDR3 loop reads CASSLGTSGTGRTQYF. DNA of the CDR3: TGTGCCAGCAGTTTAGGGACTAGTGGGACGGGGCGCACGCAGTATTTT.

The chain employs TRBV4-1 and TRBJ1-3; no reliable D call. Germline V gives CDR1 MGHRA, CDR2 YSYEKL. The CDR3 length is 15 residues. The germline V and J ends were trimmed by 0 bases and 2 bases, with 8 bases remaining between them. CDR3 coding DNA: TGCGCCAGCAGCCAAGAAGGGAGCCCTGGAAACACCATATATTTT. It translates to CASSQEGSPGNTIYF.

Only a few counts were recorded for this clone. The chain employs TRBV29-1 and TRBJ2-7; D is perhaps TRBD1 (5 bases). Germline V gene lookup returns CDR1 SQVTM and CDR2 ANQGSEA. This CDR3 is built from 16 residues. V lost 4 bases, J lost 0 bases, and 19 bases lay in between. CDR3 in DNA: TGCAGCGTTGTAGGGGTTGGCAGGGAAAGCTCCTACGAGCAGTACTTC. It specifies CSVVGVGRESSYEQYF.

The CDR3 here is CASSLASGRALEQFF. The CDR3 DNA sequence: TGTGCCAGCAGCTTAGCTAGCGGGAGGGCCCTCGAGCAGTTCTTC. The chain uses TRBV11-2 and TRBJ2-1; 12 nucleotides align to TRBD2. V trimming: 1 base; J trimming: 10 bases; junction bases outside the gene matches: 5. The germline gives CDR1 SGHAT, CDR2 FQNNGV. The CDR3 is made up of 15 amino acids.

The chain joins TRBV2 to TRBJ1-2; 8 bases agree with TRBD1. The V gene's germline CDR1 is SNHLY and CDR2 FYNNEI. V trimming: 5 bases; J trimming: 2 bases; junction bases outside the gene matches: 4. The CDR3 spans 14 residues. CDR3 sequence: CASSPGQANYGYTF. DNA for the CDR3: TGTGCCAGCAGTCCGGGACAGGCGAACTATGGCTACACCTTC.

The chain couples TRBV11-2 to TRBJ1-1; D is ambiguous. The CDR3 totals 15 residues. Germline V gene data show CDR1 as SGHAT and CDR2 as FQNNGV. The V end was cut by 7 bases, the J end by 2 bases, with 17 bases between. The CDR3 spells CASNPRGVLNTEAFF. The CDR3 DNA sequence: TGTGCCAGCAACCCCCGGGGTGTGCTAAACACTGAAGCTTTCTTT. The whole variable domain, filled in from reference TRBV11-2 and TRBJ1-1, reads EAGVAQSPRYKIIEKRQSVAFWCNPISGHATLYWYQQILGQGPKLLIQFQNNGVVDDSQLPKDRFSAERLKGVDSTLKIQPAKLEDSAVYLCASNPRGVLNTEAFFGQGTRLTVV.

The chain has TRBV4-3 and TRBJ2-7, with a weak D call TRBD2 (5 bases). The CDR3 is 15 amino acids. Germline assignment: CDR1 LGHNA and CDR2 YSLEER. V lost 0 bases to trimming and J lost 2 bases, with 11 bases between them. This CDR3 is CASSQDPGWAYEQYF. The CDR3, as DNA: TGCGCCAGCAGCCAAGATCCGGGGTGGGCCTACGAGCAGTACTTC.

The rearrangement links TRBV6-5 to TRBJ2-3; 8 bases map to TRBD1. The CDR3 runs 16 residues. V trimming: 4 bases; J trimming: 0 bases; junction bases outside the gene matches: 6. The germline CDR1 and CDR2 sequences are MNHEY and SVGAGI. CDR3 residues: CASSLTGGSSTDTQYF. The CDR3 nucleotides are TGTGCCAGCAGTTTAACAGGGGGATCTAGCACAGATACGCAGTATTTT.

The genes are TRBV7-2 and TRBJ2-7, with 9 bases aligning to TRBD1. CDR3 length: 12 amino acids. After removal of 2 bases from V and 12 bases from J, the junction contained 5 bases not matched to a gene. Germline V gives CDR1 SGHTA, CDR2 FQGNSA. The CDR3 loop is CASSLLTGGPYF. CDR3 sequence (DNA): TGTGCCAGCAGCTTACTGACAGGGGGACCGTACTTC.

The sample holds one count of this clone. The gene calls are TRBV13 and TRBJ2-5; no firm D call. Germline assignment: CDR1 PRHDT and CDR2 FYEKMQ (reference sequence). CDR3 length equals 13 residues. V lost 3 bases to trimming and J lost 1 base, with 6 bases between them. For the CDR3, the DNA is TGTGCCAGCAGCTTTTCCCTCCAAGAGACCCAGTACTTC. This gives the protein CASSFSLQETQYF.

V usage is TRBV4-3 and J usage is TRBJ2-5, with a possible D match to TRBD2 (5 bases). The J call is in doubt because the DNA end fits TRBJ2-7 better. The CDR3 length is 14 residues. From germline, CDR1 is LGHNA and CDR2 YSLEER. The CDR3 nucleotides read TGCGCCAGCAGCCCAACTAGTCGGGCCTACGAGCAGTACTTC. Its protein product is CASSPTSRAYEQYF.

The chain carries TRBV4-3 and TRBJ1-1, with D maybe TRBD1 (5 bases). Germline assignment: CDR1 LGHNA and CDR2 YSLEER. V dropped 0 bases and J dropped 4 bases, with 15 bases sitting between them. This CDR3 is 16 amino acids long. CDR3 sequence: CASSQEGGNSLTEAFF. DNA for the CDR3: TGCGCCAGCAGCCAAGAGGGGGGGAACAGCCTCACTGAAGCTTTCTTT.

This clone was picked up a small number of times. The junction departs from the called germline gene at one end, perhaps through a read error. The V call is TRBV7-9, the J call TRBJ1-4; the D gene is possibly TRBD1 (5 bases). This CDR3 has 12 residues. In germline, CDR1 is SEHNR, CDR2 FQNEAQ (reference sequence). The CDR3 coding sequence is TGTTCCAGCAGCGGGGCCAATGAAAAACTGTTTTTT. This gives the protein CSSSGANEKLFF.

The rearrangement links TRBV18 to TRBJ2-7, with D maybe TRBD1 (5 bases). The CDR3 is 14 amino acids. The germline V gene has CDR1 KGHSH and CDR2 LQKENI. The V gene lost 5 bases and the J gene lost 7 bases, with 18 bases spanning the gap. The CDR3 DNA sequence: TGTGCCAGCTCAACATCCCGACAGATTAGTGAGCAGTACTTC. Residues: CASSTSRQISEQYF. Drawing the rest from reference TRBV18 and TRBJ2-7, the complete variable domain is NAGVMQNPRHLVRRRGQEARLRCSPMKGHSHVYWYRQLPEEGLKFMVYLQKENIIDESGMPKERFSAEFPKEGPSILRIQQVVRGDSAAYFCASSTSRQISEQYFGPGTRLTVT.

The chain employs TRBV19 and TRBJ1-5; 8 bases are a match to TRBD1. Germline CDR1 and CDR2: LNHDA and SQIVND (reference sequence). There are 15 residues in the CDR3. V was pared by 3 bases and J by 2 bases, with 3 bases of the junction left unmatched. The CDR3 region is CASSIIQGGNQPQHF. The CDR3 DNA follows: TGTGCCAGTAGTATTATACAGGGGGGCAATCAGCCCCAGCATTTT.

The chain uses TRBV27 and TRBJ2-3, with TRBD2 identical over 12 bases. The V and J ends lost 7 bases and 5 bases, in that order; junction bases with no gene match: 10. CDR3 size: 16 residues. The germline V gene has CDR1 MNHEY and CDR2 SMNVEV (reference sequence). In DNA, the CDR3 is TGTGCCAGCAAAAGACGGACTAGCGGGGAGGTAGATACGCAGTATTTT. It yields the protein CASKRRTSGEVDTQYF.

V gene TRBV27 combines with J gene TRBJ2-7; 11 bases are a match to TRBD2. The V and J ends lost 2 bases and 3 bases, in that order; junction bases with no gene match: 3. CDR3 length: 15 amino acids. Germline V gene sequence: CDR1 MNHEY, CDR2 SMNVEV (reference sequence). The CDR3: CASSLRLAGFYEQYF. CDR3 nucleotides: TGTGCCAGCAGTTTACGACTAGCGGGATTCTACGAGCAGTACTTC.

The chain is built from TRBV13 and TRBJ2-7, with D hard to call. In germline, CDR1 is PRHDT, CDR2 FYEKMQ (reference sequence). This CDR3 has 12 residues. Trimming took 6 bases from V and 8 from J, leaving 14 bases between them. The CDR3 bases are TGTGCCAGCAGTTACGTGGTGGAGAAGCAGTACTTC. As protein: CASSYVVEKQYF.